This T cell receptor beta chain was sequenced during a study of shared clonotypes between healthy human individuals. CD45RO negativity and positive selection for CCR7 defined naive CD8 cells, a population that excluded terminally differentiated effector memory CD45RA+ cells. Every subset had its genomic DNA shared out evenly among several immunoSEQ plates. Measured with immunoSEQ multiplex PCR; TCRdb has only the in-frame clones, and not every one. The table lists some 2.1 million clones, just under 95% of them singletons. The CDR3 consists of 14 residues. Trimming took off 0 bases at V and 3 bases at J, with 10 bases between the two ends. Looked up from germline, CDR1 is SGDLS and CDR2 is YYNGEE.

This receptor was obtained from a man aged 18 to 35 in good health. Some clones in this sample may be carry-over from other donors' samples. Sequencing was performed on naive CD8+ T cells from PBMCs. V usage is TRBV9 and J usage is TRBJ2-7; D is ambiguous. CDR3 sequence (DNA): TGTGCCAGCAGCGTAGGAAGCACAAACTACGAGCAGTACTTC. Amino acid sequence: CASSVGSTNYEQYF. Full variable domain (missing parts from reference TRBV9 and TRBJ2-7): DSGVTQTPKHLITATGQRVTLRCSPRSGDLSVYWYQQSLDQGLQFLIQYYNGEERAKGNILERFSAQQFPDLHSELNLSSLELGDSALYFCASSVGSTNYEQYFGPGTRLTVT.